In its sample, the clone carrying this T cell receptor (beta chain) was seen a few times. Its matching antigen is unknown. Treatment reported: around 19 received Ad26.COV2.S at low or high dose, single or two shots; about 5 received placebo; per-sample allocation not given. The study sampled participants on day 63 after the first vaccine or placebo injection. Using immunoSEQ multiplex PCR, the repertoire was profiled, and TCRdb retains in-frame clones only, with some absent. This sample has roughly 410,000 clones; about four fifths occur once, and the top ten carry around 7.3%. The data were taken from a study of Ad26.COV2.S vaccination and SARS-CoV-2 variants. Study outcomes and limitations: Ad26.COV2.S recipients had broader spike-specific TCRs (P = 0.0014).

This specimen was peripheral blood, taken in a trial of Ad26.COV2.S vaccine versus placebo. The receptor comes from a person aged 18-60 years who received the Ad26.COV2.S COVID-19 vaccine or a placebo.

DNA of the CDR3: TGTGCCAGCAGCCGACAGGGCGGCCAGCCCCAGCATTTT. Translated: CASSRQGGQPQHF. The genes are TRBV7-3 and TRBJ1-5, with 7 bases that match TRBD1. CDR1 SGHTA and CDR2 FQGTGA come from the germline V gene. CDR3 length: 13 amino acids. Trimming at V came to 5 bases and at J to 7 bases, leaving 5 bases not matched to a gene.